The 8 T cell receptor beta chains below were found in one sample sequenced in a study of blood T cell repertoires in COVID-19. Sequencing used immunoSEQ multiplex PCR; TCRdb keeps in-frame clones, though not all of them. This table holds 90,000 to 150,000 clones, around 85% found once. Sample: peripheral blood. All receptors derive from a middle-aged man with acute or convalescent COVID-19.

This CDR3 reads CASREQQTDTQYF. CDR3 bases: TGTGCCAGCAGGGAACAACAAACAGATACGCAGTATTTT. The chain is built from TRBV2 and TRBJ2-3; D is undetermined. V shed 6 bases and J shed 3 bases, with 10 bases lying between them. The germline V gene has CDR1 SNHLY and CDR2 FYNNEI. The CDR3 spans 13 residues. Filled out from reference TRBV2 and TRBJ2-3, the complete variable domain reads EPEVTQTPSHQVTQMGQEVILRCVPISNHLYFYWYRQILGQKVEFLVSFYNNEISEKSEIFDDQFSVERPDGSNFTLKIRSTKLEDSAMYFCASREQQTDTQYFGPGTRLTVL.

The chain employs TRBV28 and TRBJ1-6; D remains unclear. The CDR3 sequence is 12 residues long. The ends were cut back, 8 bases at V and 8 bases at J, with 10 bases in the middle. Germline lookup yields CDR1 MDHEN and CDR2 SYDVKM. The CDR3 region is CASGLQDSPLHF. Written as DNA, the CDR3 is TGTGCCAGCGGACTCCAGGATTCACCCCTCCACTTT.

The chain joins TRBV24-1 to TRBJ2-5; the match to TRBD1 covers 7 bases. After removal of 9 bases from V and 5 bases from J, the junction contained 20 bases not matched to a gene. CDR3 length: 17 residues. The V gene's germline CDR1 is KGHDR and CDR2 SFDVKD. This CDR3 reads CATSGKATGWDRETQYF. The CDR3 DNA is TGTGCCACCTCCGGGAAAGCGACAGGGTGGGACCGGGAGACCCAGTACTTC.

In its sample, this clone was seen once. V usage is TRBV6-5 and J usage is TRBJ2-7; 8 bases align to TRBD1. The CDR3 totals 15 residues. Germline-derived CDR1 and CDR2 are MNHEY and SVGAGI. Germline trimming cut 0 bases from V and 2 bases from J; bases unmatched to any gene: 3. This CDR3 reads CASSYSKQGAYEQYF. The DNA for the CDR3 is TGTGCCAGCAGTTACTCGAAACAGGGGGCCTACGAGCAGTACTTC.

V and J are TRBV24-1 and TRBJ2-2; 9 nucleotides agree with TRBD1. This CDR3 is 16 amino acids long. With 5 bases clipped from V and 3 bases from J, the junction kept 6 bases outside the gene matches. Per the germline V gene, CDR1 is KGHDR and CDR2 is SFDVKD. In DNA, the CDR3 is TGTGCCACCAGTGCTATGACAGGGGGTGACACCGGGGAGCTGTTTTTT. This gives the protein CATSAMTGGDTGELFF.

A single count supports this clone. The rearrangement links TRBV7-8 to TRBJ2-2; 11 nucleotides line up with TRBD2. The germline gives CDR1 SGHVS, CDR2 FQNEAQ. The CDR3 spans 16 residues. The V and J ends lost 1 base and 4 bases, in that order; junction bases with no gene match: 2. The CDR3 region is CASSLVAGGSTGELFF. The CDR3 nucleotides are TGTGCCAGCAGCTTAGTAGCGGGGGGGTCCACCGGGGAGCTGTTTTTT.

This chain joins TRBV6-5 and TRBJ2-7; tentative D call: TRBD1 (6 bases). Between the trimmed V and J ends, which lost 5 bases and 4 bases, there was a span of 12 bases. Germline lookup yields CDR1 MNHEY and CDR2 SVGAGI. The CDR3 totals 13 residues. As DNA, the CDR3 is TGTGCCAGCAGTCGGGGACACTTGTACGAGCAGTACTTC. Translation gives CASSRGHLYEQYF.

The chain carries TRBV11-2 and TRBJ1-2; D perhaps matches TRBD1 (6 bases). V was clipped by 2 bases and J by 2 bases, with 9 bases between them. Looked up from germline, CDR1 is SGHAT and CDR2 is FQNNGV. The CDR3 runs to 14 residues. The chain's CDR3 is CASSLTRGNYGYTF. CDR3 bases: TGTGCCAGCAGCTTAACTAGGGGGAACTATGGCTACACCTTC.